This T cell receptor beta chain was documented in a study of shared clonotypes between healthy human individuals. Study information: The donors, two women and three men, were aged 18 to 49. Each donor's CD4 naive and CD4 memory cells filled three plates apiece, CD8 naive two, and CD8 memory one.

Division of CD4+ cells produced a CD45RA+ naive subset and a CD45RA-negative memory subset. General observations from the study: Rarefaction revealed incomplete sorted-subset sequencing despite large depth.

Germline V gene data show CDR1 as MNHNY and CDR2 as SVGAGI (reference sequence). This CDR3 is built from 13 residues. Trimming removed 6 bases at V and 8 bases at J, with 16 bases between. Comment on this clone: Its target is not known.

Assay: immunoSEQ multiplex PCR; the TCRdb copy retains only in-frame clones and omits some. This table has 2 million to 2.5 million clones, nearly 97% appearing once. The sequence was collected from a man aged 18-30 years in good health. V is TRBV6-6 and J is TRBJ1-2, with D perhaps TRBD1 (6 bases). Source material: naive CD4+ T cells sorted from blood. Documented subset: CD45RA+ positively selected. Here the CDR3 DNA reads TGTGCCAGCAGCGCCCCAGGGGAATCAGGCTACACCTTC. Amino acid sequence: CASSAPGESGYTF.